The following is a T cell receptor (beta chain) sequence with its context. The antigen remains unidentified. The data were taken from a study of neoadjuvant anti-PD-1 for oral cavity cancer. As for the study in general: Patients without progression received a fourth nivolumab dose around day 43, then surgical resection on days 50-56. Broader study findings: Higher pretreatment blood Treg/Th17 ratios correlated with higher pretreatment blood and lower post-treatment tumor TCRbeta clonality.

Time point in this sample: after neoadjuvant nivolumab, at surgical resection. V was pared by 9 bases and J by 1 base, with 8 bases of the junction left unmatched. Germline V gene data show CDR1 as LNHDA and CDR2 as SQIVND (reference sequence). The CDR3 totals 15 residues. The assay was immunoSEQ multiplex PCR, and TCRdb's table has in-frame clones only and misses some. The profile shows some 33,000 clones, roughly 79% of them singletons. This clonotype was obtained from a person between 40 and 79 years old with oral cavity squamous cell carcinoma. The V and J genes are TRBV19 and TRBJ2-4, with TRBD1 matching over 8 bases. The sample in question was PBMCs, obtained after nivolumab (anti-PD-1) treatment. The CDR3 loop is CASAGGGIAKNIQYF. For the CDR3, the DNA is TGTGCCAGCGCAGGGGGCGGAATTGCCAAAAACATTCAGTACTTC.